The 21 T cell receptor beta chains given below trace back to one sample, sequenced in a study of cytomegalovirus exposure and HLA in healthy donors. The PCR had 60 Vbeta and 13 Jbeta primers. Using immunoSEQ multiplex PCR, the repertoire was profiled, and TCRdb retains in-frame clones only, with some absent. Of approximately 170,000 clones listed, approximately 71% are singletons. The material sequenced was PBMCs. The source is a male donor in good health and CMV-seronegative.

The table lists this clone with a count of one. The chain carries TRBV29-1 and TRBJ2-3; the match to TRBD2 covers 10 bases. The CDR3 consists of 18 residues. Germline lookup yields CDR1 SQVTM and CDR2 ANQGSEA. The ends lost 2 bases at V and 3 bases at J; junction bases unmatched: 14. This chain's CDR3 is CSVERELAGPSLTDTQYF. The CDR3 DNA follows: TGCAGCGTTGAAAGAGAACTAGCGGGGCCCTCTTTAACAGATACGCAGTATTTT.

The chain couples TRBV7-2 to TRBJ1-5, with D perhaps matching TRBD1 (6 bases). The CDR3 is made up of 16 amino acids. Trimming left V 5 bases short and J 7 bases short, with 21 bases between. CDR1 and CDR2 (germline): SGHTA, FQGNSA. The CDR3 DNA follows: TGTGCCAGCAGCCCCGGCGGGGGGCGTGAAAGACAGCCCCAGCATTTT. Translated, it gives CASSPGGGRERQPQHF.

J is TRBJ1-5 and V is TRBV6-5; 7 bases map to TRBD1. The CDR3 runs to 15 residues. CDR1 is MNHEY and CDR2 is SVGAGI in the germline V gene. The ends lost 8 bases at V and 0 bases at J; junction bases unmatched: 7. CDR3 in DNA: TGTGCCAGCGCCTGGGACAGAAATAGCAATCAGCCCCAGCATTTT. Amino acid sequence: CASAWDRNSNQPQHF.

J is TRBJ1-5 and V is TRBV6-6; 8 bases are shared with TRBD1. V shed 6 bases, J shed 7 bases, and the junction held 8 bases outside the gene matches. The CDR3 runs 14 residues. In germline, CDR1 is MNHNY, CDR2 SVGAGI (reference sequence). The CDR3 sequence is CASRPQGVDQPQHF. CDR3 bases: TGTGCCAGCAGGCCACAGGGGGTAGACCAGCCCCAGCATTTT.

DNA for the CDR3: TGTGCCAGCAGGGTTAGGCAGGGGGCAGTGAACACTGAAGCTTTCTTT. This sequence encodes CASRVRQGAVNTEAFF. The rearrangement links TRBV2 to TRBJ1-1; 8 positions match TRBD1. V trimming: 6 bases; J trimming: 0 bases; junction bases outside the gene matches: 9. The CDR3 has 16 amino acids. Germline values: CDR1 SNHLY, CDR2 FYNNEI.

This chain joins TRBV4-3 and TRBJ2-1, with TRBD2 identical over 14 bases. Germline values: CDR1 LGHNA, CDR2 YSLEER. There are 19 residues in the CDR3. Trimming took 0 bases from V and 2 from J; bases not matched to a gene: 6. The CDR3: CASSQDRRLAGGTYNEQFF. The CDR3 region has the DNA TGCGCCAGCAGCCAAGACCGCCGACTAGCGGGAGGGACCTACAATGAGCAGTTCTTC.

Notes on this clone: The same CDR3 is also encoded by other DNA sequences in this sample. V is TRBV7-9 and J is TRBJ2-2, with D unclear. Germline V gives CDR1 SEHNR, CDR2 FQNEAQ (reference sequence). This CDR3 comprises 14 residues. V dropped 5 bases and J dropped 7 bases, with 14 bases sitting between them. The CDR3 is CASSPKTAVGELFF. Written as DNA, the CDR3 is TGTGCCAGCAGCCCCAAAACAGCCGTCGGGGAGCTGTTTTTT.

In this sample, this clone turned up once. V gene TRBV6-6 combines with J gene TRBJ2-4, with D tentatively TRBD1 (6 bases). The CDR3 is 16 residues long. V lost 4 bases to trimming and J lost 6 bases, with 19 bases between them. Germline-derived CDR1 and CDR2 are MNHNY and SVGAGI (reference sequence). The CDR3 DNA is TGTGCCAGCAGTTCCGGGCCGCAAGGGGGTGGAAACATTCAGTACTTC. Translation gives CASSSGPQGGGNIQYF.

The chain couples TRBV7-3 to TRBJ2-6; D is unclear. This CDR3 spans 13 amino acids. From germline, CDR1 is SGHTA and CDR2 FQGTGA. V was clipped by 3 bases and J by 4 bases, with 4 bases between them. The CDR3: CASSFRGANVLTF. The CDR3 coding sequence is TGTGCCAGCAGCTTTCGGGGGGCCAACGTCCTGACTTTC.

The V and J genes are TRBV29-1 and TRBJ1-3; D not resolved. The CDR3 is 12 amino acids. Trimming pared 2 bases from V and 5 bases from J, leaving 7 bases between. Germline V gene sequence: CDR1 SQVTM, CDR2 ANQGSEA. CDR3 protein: CSVEIGRNTIYF. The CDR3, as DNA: TGCAGCGTTGAAATTGGCAGAAACACCATATATTTT.

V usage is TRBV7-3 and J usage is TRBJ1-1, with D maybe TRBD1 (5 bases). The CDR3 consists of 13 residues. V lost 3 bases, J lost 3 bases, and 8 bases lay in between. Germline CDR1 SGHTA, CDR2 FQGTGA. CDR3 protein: CASSFSTDTEAFF. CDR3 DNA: TGTGCCAGCAGCTTCTCGACAGACACTGAAGCTTTCTTT.

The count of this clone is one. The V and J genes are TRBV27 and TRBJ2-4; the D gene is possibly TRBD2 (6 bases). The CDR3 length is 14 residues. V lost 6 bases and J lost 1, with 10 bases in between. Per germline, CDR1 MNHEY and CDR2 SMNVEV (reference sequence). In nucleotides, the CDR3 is TGTGCCAGCAGCCGCGGGACCGCCAAAAACATTCAGTACTTC. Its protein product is CASSRGTAKNIQYF.

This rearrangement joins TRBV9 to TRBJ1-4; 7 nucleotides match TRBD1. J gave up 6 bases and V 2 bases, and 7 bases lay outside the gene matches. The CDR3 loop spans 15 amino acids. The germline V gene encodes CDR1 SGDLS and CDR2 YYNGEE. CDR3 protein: CASSVRDSVYEKLFF. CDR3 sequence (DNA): TGTGCCAGCAGCGTCCGGGACAGTGTTTATGAAAAACTGTTTTTT.

The CDR3 here is CNAGVSGELFF. CDR3 nucleotide sequence: TGCAATGCCGGGGTGAGCGGGGAGCTGTTTTTT. The chain uses TRBV20-1 and TRBJ2-2; possibly TRBD2 for D (5 bases). The CDR3 consists of 11 residues. Germline assignment: CDR1 DFQATT and CDR2 SNEGSKA (reference sequence).

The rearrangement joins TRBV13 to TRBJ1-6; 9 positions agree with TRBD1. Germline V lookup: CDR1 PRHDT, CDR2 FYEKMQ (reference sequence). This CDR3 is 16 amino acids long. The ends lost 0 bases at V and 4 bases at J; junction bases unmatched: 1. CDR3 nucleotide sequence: TGTGCCAGCAGCTTAGGGGGACAGGGTTATAATTCACCCCTCCACTTT. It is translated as CASSLGGQGYNSPLHF.

CDR3 protein: CASSPQGTGELFF. The CDR3 bases are TGTGCCAGCAGCCCACAGGGCACCGGGGAGCTGTTTTTT. The chain has TRBV6-4 and TRBJ2-2, with D possibly TRBD1 on 6 matching bases. Trimming pared 6 bases from V and 4 bases from J, leaving 9 bases between. The CDR3 is made up of 13 amino acids. Germline-derived CDR1 and CDR2 are MRHNA and SNTAGT.

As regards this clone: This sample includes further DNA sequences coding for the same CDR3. The CDR3 bases are TGTGCCAGCAGCGCTGGTCTAGCGGACACAGATACGCAGTATTTT. Protein product: CASSAGLADTDTQYF. The chain couples TRBV9 to TRBJ2-3, with TRBD2 identical over 7 bases. CDR1 is SGDLS and CDR2 is YYNGEE in the germline V gene. This CDR3 region has 15 residues. The trim removed 3 bases at V and 2 bases at J, leaving 6 bases unmatched. Full variable domain (rest looked up from reference TRBV9 and TRBJ2-3): DSGVTQTPKHLITATGQRVTLRCSPRSGDLSVYWYQQSLDQGLQFLIQYYNGEERAKGNILERFSAQQFPDLHSELNLSSLELGDSALYFCASSAGLADTDTQYFGPGTRLTVL.

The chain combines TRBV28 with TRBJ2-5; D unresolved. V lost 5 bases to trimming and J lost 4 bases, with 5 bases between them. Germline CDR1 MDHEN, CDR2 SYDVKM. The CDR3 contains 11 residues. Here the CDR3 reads CASSRRETQYF. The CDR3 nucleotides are TGTGCCAGCAGTCGCAGAGAGACCCAGTACTTC.

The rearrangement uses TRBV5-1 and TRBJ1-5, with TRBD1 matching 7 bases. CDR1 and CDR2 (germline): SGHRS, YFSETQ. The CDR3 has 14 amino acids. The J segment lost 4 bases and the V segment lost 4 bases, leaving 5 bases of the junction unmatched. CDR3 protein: CASSIETGNQPQHF. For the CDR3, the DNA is TGCGCCAGCAGCATAGAGACAGGGAATCAGCCCCAGCATTTT. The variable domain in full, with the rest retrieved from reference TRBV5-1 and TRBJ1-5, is KAGVTQTPRYLIKTRGQQVTLSCSPISGHRSVSWYQQTPGQGLQFLFEYFSETQRNKGNFPGRFSGRQFSNSRSEMNVSTLELGDSALYLCASSIETGNQPQHFGDGTRLSIL.

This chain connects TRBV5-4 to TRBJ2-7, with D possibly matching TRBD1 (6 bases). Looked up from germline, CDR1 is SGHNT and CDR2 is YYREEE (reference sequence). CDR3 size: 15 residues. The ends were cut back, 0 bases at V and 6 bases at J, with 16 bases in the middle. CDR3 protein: CASSLAGVISGEQYF. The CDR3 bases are TGTGCCAGCAGCTTGGCAGGGGTCATCTCGGGCGAGCAGTACTTC.

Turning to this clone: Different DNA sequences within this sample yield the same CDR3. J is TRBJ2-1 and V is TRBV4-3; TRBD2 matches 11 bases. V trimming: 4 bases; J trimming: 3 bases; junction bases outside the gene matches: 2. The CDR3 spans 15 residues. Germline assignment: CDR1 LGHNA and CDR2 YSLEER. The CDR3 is CASSRGLAGYNEQFF. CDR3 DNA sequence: TGCGCCAGCAGCCGCGGACTAGCGGGCTACAATGAGCAGTTCTTC.